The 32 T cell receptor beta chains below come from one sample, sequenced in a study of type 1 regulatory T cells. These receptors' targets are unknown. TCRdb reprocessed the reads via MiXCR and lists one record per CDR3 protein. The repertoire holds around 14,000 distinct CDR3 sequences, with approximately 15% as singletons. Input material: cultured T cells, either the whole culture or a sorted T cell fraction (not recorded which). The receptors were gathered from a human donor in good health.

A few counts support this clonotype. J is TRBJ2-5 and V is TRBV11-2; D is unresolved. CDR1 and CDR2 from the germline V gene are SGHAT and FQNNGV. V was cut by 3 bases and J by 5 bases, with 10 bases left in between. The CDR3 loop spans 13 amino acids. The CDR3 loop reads CASSLAPKETQYF. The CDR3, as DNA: TGTGCCAGCAGCTTGGCTCCAAAGGAGACCCAGTACTTC. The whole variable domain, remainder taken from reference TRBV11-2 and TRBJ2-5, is EAGVAQSPRYKIIEKRQSVAFWCNPISGHATLYWYQQILGQGPKLLIQFQNNGVVDDSQLPKDRFSAERLKGVDSTLKIQPAKLEDSAVYLCASSLAPKETQYFGPGTRLLVL.

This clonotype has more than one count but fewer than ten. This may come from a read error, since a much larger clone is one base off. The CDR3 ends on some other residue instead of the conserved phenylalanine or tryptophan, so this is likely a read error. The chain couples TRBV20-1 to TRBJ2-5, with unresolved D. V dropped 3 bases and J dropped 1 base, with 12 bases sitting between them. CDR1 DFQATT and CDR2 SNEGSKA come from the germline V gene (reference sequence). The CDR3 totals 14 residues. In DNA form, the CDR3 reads TGCAGTGCTAGGGGTAGCACTGTCCAAGAGACCCAGTACCTC. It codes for CSARGSTVQETQYL.

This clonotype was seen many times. CDR3 nucleotide sequence: TGCAGTGCTAGAGATAGCGGGATGGCCACAGATACGCAGTATTTT. Translation gives CSARDSGMATDTQYF. This chain uses TRBV20-1 with TRBJ2-3, with 8 bases identical to TRBD2. J gave up 2 bases and V 0 bases, and 4 bases lay outside the gene matches. From germline, CDR1 is DFQATT and CDR2 SNEGSKA (reference sequence). The CDR3 contains 15 residues.

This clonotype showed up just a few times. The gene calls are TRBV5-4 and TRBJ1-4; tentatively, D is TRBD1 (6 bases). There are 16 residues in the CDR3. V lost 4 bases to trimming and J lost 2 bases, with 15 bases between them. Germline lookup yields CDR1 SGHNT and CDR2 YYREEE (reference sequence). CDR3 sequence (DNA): TGTGCCAGCAGCCTCGGAGGGGGGGCCACTAATGAAAAACTGTTTTTT. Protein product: CASSLGGGATNEKLFF.

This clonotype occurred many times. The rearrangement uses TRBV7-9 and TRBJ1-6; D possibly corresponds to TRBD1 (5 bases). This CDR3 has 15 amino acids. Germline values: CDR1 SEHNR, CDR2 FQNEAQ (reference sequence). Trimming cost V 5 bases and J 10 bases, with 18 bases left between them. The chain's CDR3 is CASSQGPRGGSPLHF. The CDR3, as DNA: TGTGCCAGCAGCCAGGGCCCGCGGGGCGGATCACCCCTCCACTTT.

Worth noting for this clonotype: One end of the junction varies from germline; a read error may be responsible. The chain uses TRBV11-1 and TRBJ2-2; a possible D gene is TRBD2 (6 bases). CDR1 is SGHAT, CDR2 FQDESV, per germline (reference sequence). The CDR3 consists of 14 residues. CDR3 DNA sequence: TGTACCAGCAGCTTACGGGGGAGTCCCGGGGAGCTGTTTTTT. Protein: CTSSLRGSPGELFF.

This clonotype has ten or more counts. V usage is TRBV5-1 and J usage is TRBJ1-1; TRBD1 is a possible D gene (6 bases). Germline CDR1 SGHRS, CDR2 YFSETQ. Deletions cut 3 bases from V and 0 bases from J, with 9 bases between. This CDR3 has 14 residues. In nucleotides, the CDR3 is TGCGCCAGCAGCTCCGGGACATTGAACACTGAAGCTTTCTTT. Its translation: CASSSGTLNTEAFF.

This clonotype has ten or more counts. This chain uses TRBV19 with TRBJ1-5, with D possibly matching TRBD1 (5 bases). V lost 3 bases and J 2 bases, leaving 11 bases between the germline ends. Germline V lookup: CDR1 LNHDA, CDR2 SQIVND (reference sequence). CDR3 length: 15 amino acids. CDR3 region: CASSIGGTGNQPQHF. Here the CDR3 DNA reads TGTGCCAGTAGTATCGGGGGAACGGGCAATCAGCCCCAGCATTTT.

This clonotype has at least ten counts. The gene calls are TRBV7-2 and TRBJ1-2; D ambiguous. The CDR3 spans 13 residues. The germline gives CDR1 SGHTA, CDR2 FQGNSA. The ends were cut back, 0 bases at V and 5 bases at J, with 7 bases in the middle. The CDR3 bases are TGTGCCAGCAGCTTAGCAGGATCGTATGGCTACACCTTC. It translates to CASSLAGSYGYTF.

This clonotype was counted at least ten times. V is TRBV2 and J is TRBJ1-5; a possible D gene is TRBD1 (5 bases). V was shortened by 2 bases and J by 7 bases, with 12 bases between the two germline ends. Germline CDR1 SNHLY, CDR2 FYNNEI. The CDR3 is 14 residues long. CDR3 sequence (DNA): TGTGCCAGCAGTGAATTGCCAGGGATGCAGCCCCAGCATTTT. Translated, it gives CASSELPGMQPQHF.

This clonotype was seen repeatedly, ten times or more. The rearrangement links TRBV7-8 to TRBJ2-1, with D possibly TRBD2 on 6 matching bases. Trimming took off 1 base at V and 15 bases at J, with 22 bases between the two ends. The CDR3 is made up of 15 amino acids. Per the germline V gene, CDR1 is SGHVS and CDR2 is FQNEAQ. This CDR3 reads CASSLGGLDVHRGFF. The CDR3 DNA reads TGTGCCAGCAGCTTAGGGGGACTGGACGTTCACCGGGGGTTCTTC.

The CDR3, as DNA: TGTGCCAGCAGCCAGGCCCCCGGAGGAAACACCATATATTTT. It translates to CASSQAPGGNTIYF. The chain has TRBV3-1 and TRBJ1-3, with unresolved D. Germline loops: CDR1 LGHDT, CDR2 YNNKEL (reference sequence). The CDR3 loop spans 14 amino acids. Trimming removed 3 bases at V and 4 bases at J, with 10 bases between.

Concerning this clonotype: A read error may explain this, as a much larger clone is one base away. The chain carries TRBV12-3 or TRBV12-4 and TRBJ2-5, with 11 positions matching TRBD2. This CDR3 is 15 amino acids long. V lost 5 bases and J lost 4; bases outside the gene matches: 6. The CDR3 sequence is CASSASGRLRETQYF. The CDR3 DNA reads TGTGCCAGCAGTGCTAGCGGGAGGTTACGAGAGACCCAGTACTTC.

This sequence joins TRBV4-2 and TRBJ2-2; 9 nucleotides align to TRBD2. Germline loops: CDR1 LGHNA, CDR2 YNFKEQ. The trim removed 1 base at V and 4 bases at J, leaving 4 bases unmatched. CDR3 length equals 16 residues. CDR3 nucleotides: TGTGCCAGCAGCCAAGGACTAGCGGAAGTCACCGGGGAGCTGTTTTTT. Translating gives CASSQGLAEVTGELFF.

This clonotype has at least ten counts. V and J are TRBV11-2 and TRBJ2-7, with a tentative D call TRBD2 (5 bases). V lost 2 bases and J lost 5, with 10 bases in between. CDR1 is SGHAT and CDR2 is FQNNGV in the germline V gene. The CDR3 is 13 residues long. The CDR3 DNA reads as TGTGCCAGCAGCTTAAGGAGGTTCAACGAGCAGTACTTC. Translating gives CASSLRRFNEQYF.

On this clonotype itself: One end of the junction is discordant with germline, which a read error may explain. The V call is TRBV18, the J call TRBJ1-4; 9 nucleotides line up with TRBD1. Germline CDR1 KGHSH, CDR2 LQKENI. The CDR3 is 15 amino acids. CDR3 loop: CASTPGTGTNEKLFF. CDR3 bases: TGTGCCAGCACACCCGGGACAGGGACTAATGAAAAACTGTTTTTT.

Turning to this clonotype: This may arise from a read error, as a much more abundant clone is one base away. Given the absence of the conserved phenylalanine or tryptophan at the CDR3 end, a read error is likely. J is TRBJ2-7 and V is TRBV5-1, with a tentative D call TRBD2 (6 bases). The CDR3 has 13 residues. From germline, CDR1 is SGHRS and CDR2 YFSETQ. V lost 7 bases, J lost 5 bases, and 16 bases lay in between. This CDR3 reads CASALTGVNEQYI. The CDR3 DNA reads TGCGCCAGCGCACTTACGGGGGTGAACGAGCAGTACATC.

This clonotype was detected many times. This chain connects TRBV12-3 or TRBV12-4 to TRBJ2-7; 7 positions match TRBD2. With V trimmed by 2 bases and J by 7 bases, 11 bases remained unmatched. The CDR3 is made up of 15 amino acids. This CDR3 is CASSLSLAARQEQYF. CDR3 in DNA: TGTGCCAGCAGTTTATCCCTAGCGGCCCGGCAGGAGCAGTACTTC.

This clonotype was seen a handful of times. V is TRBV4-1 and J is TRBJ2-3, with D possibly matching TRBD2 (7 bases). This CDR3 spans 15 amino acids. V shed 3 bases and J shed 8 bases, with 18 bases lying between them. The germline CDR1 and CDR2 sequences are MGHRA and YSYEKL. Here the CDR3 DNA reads TGCGCCAGCAGCCAGGGACGGGGGGCACAGAGTACGCAGTATTTT. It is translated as CASSQGRGAQSTQYF.

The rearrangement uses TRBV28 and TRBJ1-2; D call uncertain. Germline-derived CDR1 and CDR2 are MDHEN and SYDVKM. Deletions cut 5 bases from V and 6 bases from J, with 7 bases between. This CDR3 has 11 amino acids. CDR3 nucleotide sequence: TGTGCCAGCAGTCGTGTTGATGGCTACACCTTC. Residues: CASSRVDGYTF.

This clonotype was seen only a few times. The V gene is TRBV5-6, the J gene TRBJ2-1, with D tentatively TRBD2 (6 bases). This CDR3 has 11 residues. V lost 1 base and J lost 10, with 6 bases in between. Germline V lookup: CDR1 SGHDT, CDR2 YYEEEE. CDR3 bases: TGTGCCAGCAGCTTGAGCGGGGAGCAGTTCTTC. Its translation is CASSLSGEQFF.

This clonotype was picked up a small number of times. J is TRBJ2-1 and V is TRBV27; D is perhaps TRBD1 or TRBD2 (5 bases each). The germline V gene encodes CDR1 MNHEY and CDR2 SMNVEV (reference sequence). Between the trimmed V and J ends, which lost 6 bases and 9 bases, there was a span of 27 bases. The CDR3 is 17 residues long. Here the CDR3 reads CASSPNGRVQGGGEQFF. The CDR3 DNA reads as TGTGCCAGCAGCCCAAATGGGCGGGTACAAGGTGGGGGTGAGCAGTTCTTC.

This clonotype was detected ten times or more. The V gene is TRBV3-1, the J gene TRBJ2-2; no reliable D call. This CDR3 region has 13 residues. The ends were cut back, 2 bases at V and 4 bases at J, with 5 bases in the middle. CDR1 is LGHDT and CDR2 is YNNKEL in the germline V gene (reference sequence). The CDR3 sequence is CASSQPGTGELFF. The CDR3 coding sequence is TGTGCCAGCAGCCAACCGGGCACCGGGGAGCTGTTTTTT.

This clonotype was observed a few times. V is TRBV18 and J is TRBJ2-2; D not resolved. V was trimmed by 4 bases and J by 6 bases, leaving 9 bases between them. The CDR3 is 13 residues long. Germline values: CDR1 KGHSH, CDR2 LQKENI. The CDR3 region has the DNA TGTGCCAGCTCACTGATCCCGGCCGGGGAGCTGTTTTTT. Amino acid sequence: CASSLIPAGELFF.

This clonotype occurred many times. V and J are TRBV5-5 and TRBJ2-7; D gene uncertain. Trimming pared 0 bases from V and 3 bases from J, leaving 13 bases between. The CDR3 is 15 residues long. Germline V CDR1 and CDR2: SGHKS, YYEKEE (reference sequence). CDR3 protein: CASSLGGGYFYEQYF. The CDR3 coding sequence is TGTGCCAGCAGCTTGGGAGGCGGCTACTTCTACGAGCAGTACTTC.

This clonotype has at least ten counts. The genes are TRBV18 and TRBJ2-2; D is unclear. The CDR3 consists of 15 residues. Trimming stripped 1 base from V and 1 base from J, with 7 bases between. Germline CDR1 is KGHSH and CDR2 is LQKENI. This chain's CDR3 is CASSPLRQNTGELFF. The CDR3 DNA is TGTGCCAGCTCACCACTCAGACAGAACACCGGGGAGCTGTTTTTT.

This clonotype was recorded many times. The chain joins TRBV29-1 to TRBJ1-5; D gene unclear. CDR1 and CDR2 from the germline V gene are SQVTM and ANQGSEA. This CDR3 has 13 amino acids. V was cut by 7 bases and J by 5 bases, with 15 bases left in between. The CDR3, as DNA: TGCAGCGCCGGACTTGCAAAAGATCAGCCCCAGCATTTT. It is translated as CSAGLAKDQPQHF.

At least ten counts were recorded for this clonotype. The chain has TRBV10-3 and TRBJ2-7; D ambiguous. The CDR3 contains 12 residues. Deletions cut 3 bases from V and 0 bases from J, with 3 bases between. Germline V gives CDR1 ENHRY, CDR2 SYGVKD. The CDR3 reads CAISELSYEQYF. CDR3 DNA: TGTGCCATCAGTGAACTCTCCTACGAGCAGTACTTC.

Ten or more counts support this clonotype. CDR3 residues: CASRSTGTAFF. The CDR3 DNA reads as TGTGCCAGCAGATCCACCGGGACAGCTTTCTTT. V gene TRBV28 combines with J gene TRBJ1-1; TRBD1 is a possible D gene (5 bases). The CDR3 has 11 amino acids. V dropped 6 bases and J dropped 10 bases, with 12 bases sitting between them. Germline V gives CDR1 MDHEN, CDR2 SYDVKM.

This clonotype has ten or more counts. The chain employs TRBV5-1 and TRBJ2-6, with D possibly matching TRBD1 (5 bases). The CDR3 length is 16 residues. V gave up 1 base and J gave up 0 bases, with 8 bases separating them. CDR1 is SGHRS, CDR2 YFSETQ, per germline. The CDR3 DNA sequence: TGCGCCAGCAGCTTGCAGGGCGACTCTGGGGCCAACGTCCTGACTTTC. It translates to CASSLQGDSGANVLTF.

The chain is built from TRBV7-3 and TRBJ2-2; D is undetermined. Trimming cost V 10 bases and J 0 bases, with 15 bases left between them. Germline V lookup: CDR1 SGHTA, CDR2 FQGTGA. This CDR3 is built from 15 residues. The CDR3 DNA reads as TGTGCCACCCAAAGGCAGCCCTCGAACACCGGGGAGCTGTTTTTT. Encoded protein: CATQRQPSNTGELFF.

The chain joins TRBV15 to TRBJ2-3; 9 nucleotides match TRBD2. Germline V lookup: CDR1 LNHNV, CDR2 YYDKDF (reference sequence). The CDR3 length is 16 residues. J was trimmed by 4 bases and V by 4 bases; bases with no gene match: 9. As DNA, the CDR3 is TGTGCCACCAGCACGAGGAGGGGACTAGCATCAGATACGCAGTATTTT. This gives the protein CATSTRRGLASDTQYF.